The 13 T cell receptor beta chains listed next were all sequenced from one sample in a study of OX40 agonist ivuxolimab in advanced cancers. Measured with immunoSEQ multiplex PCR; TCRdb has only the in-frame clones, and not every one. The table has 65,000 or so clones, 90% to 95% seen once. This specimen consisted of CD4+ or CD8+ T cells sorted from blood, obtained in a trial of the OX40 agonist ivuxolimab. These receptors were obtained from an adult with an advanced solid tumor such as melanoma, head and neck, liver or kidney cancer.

The chain's CDR3 is CATSIKTGGVDTQYF. The CDR3, as DNA: TGTGCCACCTCCATCAAAACAGGGGGCGTGGATACGCAGTATTTT. This chain joins TRBV7-9 and TRBJ2-3; 9 nucleotides match TRBD1. From germline, CDR1 is SEHNR and CDR2 FQNEAQ (reference sequence). V was clipped by 10 bases and J by 6 bases; unmatched bases: 14. The CDR3 is 15 residues long.

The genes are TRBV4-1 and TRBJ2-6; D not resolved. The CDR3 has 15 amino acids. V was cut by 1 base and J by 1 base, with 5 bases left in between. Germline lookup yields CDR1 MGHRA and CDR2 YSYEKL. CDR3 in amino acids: CASSQVGSGANVLTF. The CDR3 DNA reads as TGCGCCAGCAGCCAAGTAGGGTCTGGGGCCAACGTCCTGACTTTC.

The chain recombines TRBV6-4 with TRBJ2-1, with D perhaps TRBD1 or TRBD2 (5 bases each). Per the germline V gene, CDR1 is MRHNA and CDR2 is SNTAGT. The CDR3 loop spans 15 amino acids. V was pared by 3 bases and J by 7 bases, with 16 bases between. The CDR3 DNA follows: TGTGCCAGCAGTGATGGGGGAGCGAGGAGTAATGAGCAGTTCTTC. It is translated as CASSDGGARSNEQFF.

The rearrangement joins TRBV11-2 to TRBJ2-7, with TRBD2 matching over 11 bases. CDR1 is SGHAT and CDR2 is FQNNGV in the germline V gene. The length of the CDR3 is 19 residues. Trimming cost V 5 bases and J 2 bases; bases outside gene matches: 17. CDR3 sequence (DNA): TGTGCCAGCAGCCGGAACGGACAGGGCCTACTAGCGGGAGCCTACGAGCAGTACTTC. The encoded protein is CASSRNGQGLLAGAYEQYF.

The CDR3 sequence is CASSATGTPSTEQYF. CDR3 coding DNA: TGTGCCAGCAGCGCGACCGGGACACCCTCAACCGAGCAGTACTTC. The rearrangement joins TRBV14 to TRBJ2-7; the D gene is possibly TRBD1 (6 bases). The CDR3 totals 15 residues. The germline V gene has CDR1 SGHDN and CDR2 FVKESK. V was clipped by 5 bases and J by 6 bases, with 20 bases between them. The variable domain in full, completed from reference TRBV14 and TRBJ2-7, reads EAGVTQFPSHSVIEKGQTVTLRCDPISGHDNLYWYRRVMGKEIKFLLHFVKESKQDESGMPNNRFLAERTGGTYSTLKVQPAELEDSGVYFCASSATGTPSTEQYFGPGTRLTVT.

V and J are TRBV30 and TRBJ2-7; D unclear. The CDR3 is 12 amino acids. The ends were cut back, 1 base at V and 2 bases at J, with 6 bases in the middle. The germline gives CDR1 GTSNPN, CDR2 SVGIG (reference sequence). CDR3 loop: CAWSDTAYEQYF. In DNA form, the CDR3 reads TGTGCCTGGAGTGACACAGCCTACGAGCAGTACTTC.

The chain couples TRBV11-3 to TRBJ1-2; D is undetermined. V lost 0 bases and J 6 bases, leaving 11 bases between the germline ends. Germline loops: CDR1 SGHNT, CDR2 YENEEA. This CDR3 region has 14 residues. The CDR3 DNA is TGTGCCAGCAGCTTAGATCCGCACAATGATGGCTACACCTTC. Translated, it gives CASSLDPHNDGYTF.

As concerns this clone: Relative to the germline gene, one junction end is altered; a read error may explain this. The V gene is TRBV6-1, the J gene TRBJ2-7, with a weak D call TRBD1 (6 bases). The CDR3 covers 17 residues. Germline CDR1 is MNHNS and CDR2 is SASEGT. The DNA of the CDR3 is TGTGCCAGCAGTGGTCTGCCCGGGACATCCGACTACGTCAAGCAGTGCTTC. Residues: CASSGLPGTSDYVKQCF.

For the CDR3, the DNA is TGTGCCAGCAGTTCATCAAGGAACACTGAAGCTTTCTTT. This codes for CASSSSRNTEAFF. The chain uses TRBV27 and TRBJ1-1; D unclear. Germline V gene sequence: CDR1 MNHEY, CDR2 SMNVEV (reference sequence). This CDR3 comprises 13 residues. With 4 bases removed from V and 1 base from J, the gap between germline ends came to 7 bases.

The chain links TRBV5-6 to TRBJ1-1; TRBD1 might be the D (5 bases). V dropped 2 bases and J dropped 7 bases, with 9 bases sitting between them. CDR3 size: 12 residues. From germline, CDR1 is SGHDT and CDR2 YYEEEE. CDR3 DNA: TGTGCCAGCAGCTTAAATACAGGTGAAGCTTTCTTT. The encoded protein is CASSLNTGEAFF.

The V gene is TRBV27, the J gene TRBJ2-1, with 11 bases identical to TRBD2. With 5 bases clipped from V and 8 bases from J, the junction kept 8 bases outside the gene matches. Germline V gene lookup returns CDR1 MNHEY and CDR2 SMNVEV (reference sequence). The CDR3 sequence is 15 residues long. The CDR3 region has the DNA TGTGCCAGCAGTGTTAGCGGGGGGGCCGTCTATGAGCAGTTCTTC. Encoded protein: CASSVSGGAVYEQFF.

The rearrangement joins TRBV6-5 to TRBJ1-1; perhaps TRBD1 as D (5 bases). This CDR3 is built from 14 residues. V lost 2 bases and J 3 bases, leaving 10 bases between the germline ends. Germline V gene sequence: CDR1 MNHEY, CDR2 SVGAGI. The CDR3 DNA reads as TGTGCCAGCAGTTACATGGCGGGGGACACTGAAGCTTTCTTT. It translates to CASSYMAGDTEAFF.

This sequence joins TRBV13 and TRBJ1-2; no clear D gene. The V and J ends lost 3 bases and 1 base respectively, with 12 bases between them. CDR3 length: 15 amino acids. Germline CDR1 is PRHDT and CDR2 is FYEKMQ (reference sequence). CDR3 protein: CASSLLPTDNYGYTF. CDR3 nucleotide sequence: TGTGCCAGCAGCTTGCTGCCAACCGATAACTATGGCTACACCTTC. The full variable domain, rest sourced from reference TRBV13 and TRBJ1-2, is AAGVIQSPRHLIKEKRETATLKCYPIPRHDTVYWYQQGPGQDPQFLISFYEKMQSDKGSIPDRFSAQQFSDYHSELNMSSLELGDSALYFCASSLLPTDNYGYTFGSGTRLTVV.